The rows below give T cell receptor beta chains drawn from one sample of a study of blood T cells in healthy people across ages. TCRdb re-analysed the 5' RACE reads in MiXCR, keeping a single row per CDR3 protein. The sample records 600,000 to 800,000 distinct CDR3 sequences, roughly half being singletons. The specimen was blood. These receptors originate from a woman at least 80 years old in good health. Each CDR3 is given with its conserved first and last residue. The D gene is left open where the match is weak. Clone size, where shown, is once, few, many, or a class for clones that have expanded.

CDR3aa	CDR3nt	v_gene	abundance	j_gene	d_gene
CASSWVLSSYNEQYF	TGTGCCAGCAGCTGGGTCCTTAGCTCCTACAATGAGCAGTACTTC	TRBV7-9	.	TRBJ2-7	.
CSVKGWTSGYNEQFF	TGCAGCGTTAAAGGCTGGACTAGCGGCTACAATGAGCAGTTCTTC	TRBV29-1	many	TRBJ2-1	TRBD2
CASSVEIGGYTF	TGTGCCAGCAGCGTAGAAATAGGTGGCTACACCTTC	TRBV9	.	TRBJ1-2	.
CSVDFTGTYTDTQYF	TGCAGCGTTGATTTTACAGGGACCTACACAGATACGCAGTATTTT	TRBV29-1	once	TRBJ2-3	.
CASRTGFDTDTQYF	TGTGCCAGCAGGACCGGGTTTGACACAGATACGCAGTATTTT	TRBV2	many	TRBJ2-3	.
CASTRGMDQETQYF	TGTGCCTCTACCAGGGGGATGGACCAAGAGACCCAGTACTTC	TRBV7-9	.	TRBJ2-5	TRBD1
CASSTGFSTGNTIYF	TGTGCCAGCAGCACGGGCTTTTCCACTGGAAACACCATATATTTT	TRBV9	.	TRBJ1-3	.
CASSYGARETQYF	TGTGCCAGCAGTTATGGGGCTCGGGAGACCCAGTACTTC	TRBV6-6	few	TRBJ2-5	.
CASSLATVLNTEAFF	TGTGCCAGCAGCTTGGCTACGGTACTGAACACTGAAGCTTTCTTT	TRBV5-5	.	TRBJ1-1	.
CASSLVVATYNEQFF	TGTGCCAGCAGCTTAGTAGTGGCAACCTACAATGAGCAGTTCTTC	TRBV7-3	.	TRBJ2-1	.
CASRSRANEKLFF	TGTGCCAGCAGAAGCCGGGCTAATGAAAAACTGTTTTTT	TRBV5-4	.	TRBJ1-4	.
CASSLAPERHYGYTF	TGTGCCAGCAGCTTAGCGCCAGAACGCCACTATGGCTACACCTTC	TRBV7-9	.	TRBJ1-2	.
CATRGQEADTQYF	TGTGCCACCAGGGGACAGGAGGCCGATACGCAGTATTTT	TRBV10-3	.	TRBJ2-3	TRBD1
CASSDYGQTNSPLHF	TGTGCCAGCAGTGACTACGGGCAGACCAATTCACCCCTCCACTTT	TRBV2	once	TRBJ1-6	.
CSVRRTAGLTDTQYF	TGCAGCGTTCGAAGGACAGCCGGACTCACAGATACGCAGTATTTT	TRBV29-1	.	TRBJ2-3	.
CASQTGSKWDNQPQHF	TGTGCCAGCCAAACAGGTTCTAAGTGGGACAATCAGCCCCAGCATTTT	TRBV12-3/TRBV12-4	.	TRBJ1-5	.
CAWSVGSFRGAQYF	TGTGCCTGGAGTGTAGGGTCTTTCCGGGGGGCCCAGTACTTC	TRBV30	.	TRBJ2-5	TRBD2
CASSLARNQPQHF	TGTGCCAGCAGCTTAGCCAGAAATCAGCCCCAGCATTTT	TRBV7-2	many	TRBJ1-5	.
CASSAPSGGNNEQFF	TGTGCCAGCAGCGCCCCTAGCGGGGGCAACAATGAGCAGTTCTTC	TRBV9	.	TRBJ2-1	TRBD2
CASSPFSGVSNEQFF	TGCGCCAGCAGCCCCTTTTCGGGAGTTTCAAATGAGCAGTTCTTC	TRBV5-1	.	TRBJ2-1	.
CSVDKGRETQYF	TGCAGCGTTGATAAGGGAAGGGAGACCCAGTACTTC	TRBV29-1	.	TRBJ2-5	.
CASSLAVGYEQYF	TGTGCCAGCAGCTTAGCAGTTGGCTACGAGCAGTACTTC	TRBV7-9	many	TRBJ2-7	.
CASRFGTDTQYF	TGTGCCAGCAGATTCGGCACAGATACGCAGTATTTT	TRBV12-3/TRBV12-4	many	TRBJ2-3	.
CSARRPTGLSDTQYF	TGCAGTGCTAGGAGACCGACTGGGCTGTCAGATACGCAGTATTTT	TRBV20-1	many	TRBJ2-3	.
CSSTEGARSRDTQYF	TGCAGTTCAACAGAGGGGGCTAGATCGAGAGATACGCAGTATTTT	TRBV20-1	.	TRBJ2-3	TRBD1
CASRHSAGQTYGYTF	TGTGCCAGCAGGCACTCGGCGGGACAGACTTATGGCTACACCTTC	TRBV6-6	many	TRBJ1-2	TRBD1
CASSRQGPSDTQYF	TGTGCCAGCAGTAGACAGGGGCCCTCAGATACGCAGTATTTT	TRBV2	many	TRBJ2-3	TRBD1
CASSDGLFADTQYF	TGTGCCAGCAGCGACGGACTATTCGCAGATACGCAGTATTTT	TRBV7-2	few	TRBJ2-3	.
CASRETYWEQYF	TGTGCCAGCAGGGAGACCTATTGGGAGCAGTACTTC	TRBV2	once	TRBJ2-7	.
CASSQEGRLAEDNEQFF	TGTGCCAGCAGCCAAGAAGGTCGGCTAGCGGAGGACAATGAGCAGTTCTTC	TRBV4-2	many	TRBJ2-1	TRBD2
CASRRDRGLSTDTQYF	TGTGCCAGCAGACGAGACAGGGGGCTAAGCACAGATACGCAGTATTTT	TRBV7-9	many	TRBJ2-3	TRBD1
CASKGTANSPLHF	TGTGCCAGCAAAGGGACAGCCAATTCACCCCTCCACTTT	TRBV25-1	.	TRBJ1-6	TRBD1